These T cell receptor beta chains were read from a single sample in a study of neoadjuvant anti-PD-1 for oral cavity cancer. This table comes from immunoSEQ multiplex PCR, and its TCRdb copy is limited to in-frame clones, with some not included. Seen here are 20,000 to 25,000 clones, more than 40% observed once, and the top ten hold around two fifths. The sample was tumor tissue, taken after nivolumab (anti-PD-1) treatment. The receptors derive from a person aged 35-79 years with oral cavity squamous cell carcinoma. Both conserved end residues are trimmed from each CDR3. Each record gives: V gene, D gene, J gene, clone size, CDR3 protein. D genes are given only for firm matches. A clone size is listed for some rows: how often the clone was seen (once, few, many), or a class if it is expanded.

TRBV15	-	TRBJ1-2	-	ATSRDHGGRSNYGYT
TRBV7-2	-	TRBJ1-2	many	ASSLERGNGYT
TRBV14	-	TRBJ2-3	-	ASSQDGASTDTQY
TRBV28	-	TRBJ1-2	-	ASSSPDGLSYGYT
TRBV5-1	TRBD1	TRBJ2-3	few	ASSLAVGQGRDTQY
TRBV30	TRBD2	TRBJ2-5	-	AWSVTGGLETQY
TRBV7-7	-	TRBJ2-5	-	ASSSNQGQETQY
TRBV10-3	TRBD1	TRBJ1-5	-	AISELGQTNQPQH
TRBV10-1	TRBD1	TRBJ2-2	few	ASNSGQGNTGELF
TRBV30	-	TRBJ2-3	-	AWSAMGPTGVDTQY
TRBV20-1	-	TRBJ2-7	-	SAREGRAQY
TRBV28	-	TRBJ1-2	-	ASTEIRSSGLLGYGYT
TRBV6-5	TRBD2	TRBJ2-7	-	ASSTGREQY
TRBV11-2	-	TRBJ2-2	medium-sized	ASSLPVNTGELF
TRBV4-3	-	TRBJ2-1	-	ASSQVLDFDEQF
TRBV7-2	TRBD2	TRBJ2-3	-	ASSLVGLAGGRTDTQY
TRBV11-2	-	TRBJ2-3	-	ASSLGPTPSTDTQY